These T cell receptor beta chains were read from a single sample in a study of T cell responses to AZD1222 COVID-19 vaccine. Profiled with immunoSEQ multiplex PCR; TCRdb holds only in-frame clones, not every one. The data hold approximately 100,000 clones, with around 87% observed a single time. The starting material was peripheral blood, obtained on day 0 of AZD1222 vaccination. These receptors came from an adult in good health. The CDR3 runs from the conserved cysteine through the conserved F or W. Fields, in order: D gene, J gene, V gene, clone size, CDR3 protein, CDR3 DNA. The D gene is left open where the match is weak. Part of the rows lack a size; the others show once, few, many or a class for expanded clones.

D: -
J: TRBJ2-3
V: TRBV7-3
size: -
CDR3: CASSLNGGRYNTDTQYF
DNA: TGTGCCAGCAGCTTAAATGGTGGGCGCTACAACACAGATACGCAGTATTTT

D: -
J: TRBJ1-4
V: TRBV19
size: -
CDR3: CASSGFSSGNEKLFF
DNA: TGTGCCAGTAGTGGGTTCTCGTCAGGGAATGAAAAACTGTTTTTT

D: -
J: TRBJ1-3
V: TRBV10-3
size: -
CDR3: CAIRASDSGNTIYF
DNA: TGTGCCATCAGGGCCTCCGACTCTGGAAACACCATATATTTT

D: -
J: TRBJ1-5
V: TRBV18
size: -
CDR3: CASSPRDDQPQHF
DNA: TGTGCCAGCTCACCTCGAGATGATCAGCCCCAGCATTTT

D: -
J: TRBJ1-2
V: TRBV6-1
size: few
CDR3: CASSDRAVNYGYTF
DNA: TGTGCCAGCAGTGATAGGGCAGTTAACTATGGCTACACCTTC

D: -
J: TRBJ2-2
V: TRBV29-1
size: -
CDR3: CSVGMRRDNTGELFF
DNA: TGCAGCGTTGGAATGCGCAGGGACAACACCGGGGAGCTGTTTTTT

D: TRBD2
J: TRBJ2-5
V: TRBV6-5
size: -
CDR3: CASRLAGGLQETQYF
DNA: TGTGCCAGCAGGCTAGCGGGGGGGCTTCAAGAGACCCAGTACTTC

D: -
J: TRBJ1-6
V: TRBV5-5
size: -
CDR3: CASSLASGATYSPLHF
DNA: TGTGCCAGCAGCTTGGCATCAGGGGCTACCTATTCACCCCTCCACTTT

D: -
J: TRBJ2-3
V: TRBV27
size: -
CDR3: CASSLTEKLSNRAVTQYF
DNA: TGTGCCAGCAGTTTGACAGAAAAACTTTCCAATCGGGCGGTGACGCAGTATTTT

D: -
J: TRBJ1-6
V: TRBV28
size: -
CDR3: CASRFAFSSYNSPLHF
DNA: TGTGCCAGCAGATTCGCCTTTAGCTCCTATAATTCACCCCTCCACTTT

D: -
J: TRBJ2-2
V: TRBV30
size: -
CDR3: CAWSEGHSTGELFF
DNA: TGTGCCTGGAGCGAGGGGCACAGCACCGGGGAGCTGTTTTTT

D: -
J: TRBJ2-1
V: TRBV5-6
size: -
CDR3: CASSFFGGTNNNEQFF
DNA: TGTGCCAGCAGCTTCTTCGGAGGCACAAATAACAATGAGCAGTTCTTC

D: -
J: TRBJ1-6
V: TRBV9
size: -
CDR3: CASSVEGRDNSPLHF
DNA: TGTGCCAGCAGCGTAGAGGGACGGGATAATTCACCCCTCCACTTT

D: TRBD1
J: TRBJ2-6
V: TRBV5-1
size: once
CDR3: CASSIQGPGANVLTF
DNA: TGCGCCAGCAGCATACAGGGGCCGGGGGCCAACGTCCTGACTTTC

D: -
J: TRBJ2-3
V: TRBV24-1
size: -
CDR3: CATSDFTPDTQYF
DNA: TGTGCCACCAGTGATTTCACCCCAGATACGCAGTATTTT

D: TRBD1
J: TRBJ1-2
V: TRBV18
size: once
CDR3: CASSPPEGQGTLYGYTF
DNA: TGTGCCAGCTCACCACCAGAGGGACAGGGGACCCTCTATGGCTACACCTTC

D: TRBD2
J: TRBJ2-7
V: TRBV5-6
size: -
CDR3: CASSPGPGERGNEQYF
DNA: TGTGCCAGCAGCCCGGGCCCCGGGGAGCGGGGCAACGAGCAGTACTTC

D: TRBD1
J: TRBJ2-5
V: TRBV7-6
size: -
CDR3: CASSGGQGIEKTQYF
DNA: TGTGCCAGCAGCGGTGGACAGGGAATAGAGAAGACCCAGTACTTC

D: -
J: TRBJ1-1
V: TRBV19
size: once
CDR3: CASSIPDTNTEAFF
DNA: TGTGCCAGTAGTATTCCGGATACTAACACTGAAGCTTTCTTT

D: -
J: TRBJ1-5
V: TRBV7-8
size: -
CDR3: CASSPGQRGNQPQHF
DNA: TGTGCCAGCAGCCCGGGGCAACGAGGGAATCAGCCCCAGCATTTT

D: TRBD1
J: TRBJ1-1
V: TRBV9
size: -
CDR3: CASSARQGWDEAFF
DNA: TGTGCCAGCAGCGCTCGACAGGGGTGGGATGAAGCTTTCTTT

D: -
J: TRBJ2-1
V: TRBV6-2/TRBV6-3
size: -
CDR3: CASSSLQGNEQFF
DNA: TGTGCCAGCAGTTCCCTCCAGGGCAATGAGCAGTTCTTC

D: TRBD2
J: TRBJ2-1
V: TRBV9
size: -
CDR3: CASSVRTSGSSYNEQFF
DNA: TGTGCCAGCAGCGTAAGGACTAGCGGGAGCTCCTACAATGAGCAGTTCTTC

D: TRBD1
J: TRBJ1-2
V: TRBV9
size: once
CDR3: CASSFQGRQGGYTF
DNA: TGTGCCAGCAGCTTCCAAGGGAGACAGGGTGGCTACACCTTC

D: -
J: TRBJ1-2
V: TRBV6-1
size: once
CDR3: CASSDTPVVYGYTF
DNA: TGTGCCAGCAGTGACACCCCAGTAGTCTATGGCTACACCTTC

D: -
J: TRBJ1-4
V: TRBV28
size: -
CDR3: CASSLGGSYNEKLFF
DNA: TGTGCCAGCAGTTTAGGTGGGTCGTATAATGAAAAACTGTTTTTT

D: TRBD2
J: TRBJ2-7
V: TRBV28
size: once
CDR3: CASSLPSGSGDLHEQYF
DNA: TGTGCCAGCAGTCTCCCAAGTGGCAGCGGGGATCTCCACGAGCAGTACTTC

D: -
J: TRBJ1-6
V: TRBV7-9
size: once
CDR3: CASSSTGTSNSPLHF
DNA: TGTGCCAGCAGCTCTACAGGGACCTCCAATTCACCCCTCCACTTT

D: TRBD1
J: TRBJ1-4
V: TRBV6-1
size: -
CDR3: CASSEGSGGWEKLFF
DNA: TGTGCCAGCAGTGAAGGGTCAGGGGGATGGGAAAAACTGTTTTTT

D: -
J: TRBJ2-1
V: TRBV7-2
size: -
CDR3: CASSFNGGDNEQFF
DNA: TGTGCCAGCAGCTTCAATGGGGGAGACAATGAGCAGTTCTTC

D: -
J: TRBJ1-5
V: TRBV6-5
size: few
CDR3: CASPRRRGRGF
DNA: TGTGCCAGCCCCAGACGCCGGGGACGGGGCTTT

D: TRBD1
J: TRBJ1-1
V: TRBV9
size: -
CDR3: CASSVQGATEAFF
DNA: TGTGCCAGCAGCGTACAGGGGGCAACTGAAGCTTTCTTT

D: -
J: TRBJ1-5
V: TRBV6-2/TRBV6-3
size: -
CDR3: CASSYSGLGNQPQHF
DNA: TGTGCCAGCAGTTACTCCGGGTTGGGGAATCAGCCCCAGCATTTT

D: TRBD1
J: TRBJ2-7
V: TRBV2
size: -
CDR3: CASSVSGTAGYEQYF
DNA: TGTGCCAGCAGCGTATCCGGGACAGCCGGCTACGAGCAGTACTTC

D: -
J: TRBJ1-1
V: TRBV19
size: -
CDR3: CASSPGGGMYTEAFF
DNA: TGTGCCAGTAGTCCGGGGGGAGGGATGTACACTGAAGCTTTCTTT

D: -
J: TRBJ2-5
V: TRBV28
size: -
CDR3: CASSLGAGSSHRETQYF
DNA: TGTGCCAGCAGTTTAGGGGCGGGGAGCTCCCACCGAGAGACCCAGTACTTC

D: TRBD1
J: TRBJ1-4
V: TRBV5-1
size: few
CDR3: CASSVQGTGHEKLFF
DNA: TGCGCCAGCAGCGTGCAAGGGACAGGTCATGAAAAACTGTTTTTT

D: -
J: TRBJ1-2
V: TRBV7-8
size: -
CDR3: CASTLVEGTSYTF
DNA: TGTGCCAGCACCCTGGTAGAGGGGACGAGCTACACCTTC

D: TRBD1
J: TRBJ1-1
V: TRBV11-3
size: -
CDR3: CASSLGTGATEAFF
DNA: TGTGCCAGCAGCTTAGGAACAGGGGCGACTGAAGCTTTCTTT

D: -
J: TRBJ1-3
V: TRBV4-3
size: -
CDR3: CASSQDRVGGNTIYF
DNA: TGCGCCAGCAGCCAAGATAGGGTTGGTGGAAACACCATATATTTT

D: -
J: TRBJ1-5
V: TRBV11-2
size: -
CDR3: CASSDFEGQPQHF
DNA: TGTGCCAGCTCTGACTTTGAGGGTCAGCCCCAGCATTTT

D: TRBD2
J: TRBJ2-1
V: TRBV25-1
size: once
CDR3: CASSEFQTGTGGNEQFF
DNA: TGTGCCAGCAGTGAATTCCAAACCGGGACGGGGGGCAATGAGCAGTTCTTC

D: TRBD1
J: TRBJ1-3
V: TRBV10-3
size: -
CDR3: CAISSDRGGNTIYF
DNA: TGTGCCATCAGCTCGGACAGGGGAGGAAACACCATATATTTT

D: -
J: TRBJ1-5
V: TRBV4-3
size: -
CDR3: CASSQQRGQPQHF
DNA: TGCGCCAGCAGCCAGCAGCGGGGTCAGCCCCAGCATTTT

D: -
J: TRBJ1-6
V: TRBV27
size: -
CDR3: CASSFVAGGRLSNSPLHF
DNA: TGTGCCAGCAGTTTCGTAGCGGGGGGGAGGCTTTCCAATTCACCCCTCCACTTT

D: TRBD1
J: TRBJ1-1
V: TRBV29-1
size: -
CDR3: CSVKTGGDTEAFF
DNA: TGCAGCGTTAAAACAGGGGGGGACACTGAAGCTTTCTTT

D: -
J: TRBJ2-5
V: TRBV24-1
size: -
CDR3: CATSGAGAAETQYF
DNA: TGTGCCACCAGTGGGGCAGGGGCGGCGGAGACCCAGTACTTC

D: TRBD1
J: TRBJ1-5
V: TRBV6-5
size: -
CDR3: CASTLRTGDNQPQHF
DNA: TGTGCCAGCACCTTAAGGACAGGGGACAATCAGCCCCAGCATTTT

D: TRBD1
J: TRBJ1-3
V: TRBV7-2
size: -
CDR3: CASSLDRGAGNTIYF
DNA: TGTGCCAGCAGCTTAGACAGGGGGGCTGGAAACACCATATATTTT

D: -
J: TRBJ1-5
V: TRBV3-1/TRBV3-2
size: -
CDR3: CASSPGSLGGGDNQPQHF
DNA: TGTGCCAGCAGCCCAGGCAGCTTAGGCGGTGGGGACAATCAGCCCCAGCATTTT